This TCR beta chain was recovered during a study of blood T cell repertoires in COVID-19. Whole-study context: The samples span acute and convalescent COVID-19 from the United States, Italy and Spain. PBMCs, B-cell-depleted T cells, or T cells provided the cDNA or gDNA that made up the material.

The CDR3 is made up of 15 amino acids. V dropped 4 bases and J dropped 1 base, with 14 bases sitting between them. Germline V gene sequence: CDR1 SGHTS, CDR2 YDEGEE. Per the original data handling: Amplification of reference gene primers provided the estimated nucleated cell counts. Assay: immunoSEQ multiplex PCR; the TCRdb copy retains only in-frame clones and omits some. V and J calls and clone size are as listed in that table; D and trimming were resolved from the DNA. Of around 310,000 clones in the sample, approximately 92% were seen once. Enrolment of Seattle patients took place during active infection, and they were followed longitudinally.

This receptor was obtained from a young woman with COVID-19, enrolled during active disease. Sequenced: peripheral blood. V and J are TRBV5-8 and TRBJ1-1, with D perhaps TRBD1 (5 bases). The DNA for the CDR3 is TGTGCCAGCAGCACGAATGGACATCCGAACACTGAAGCTTTCTTT. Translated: CASSTNGHPNTEAFF.